The T cell receptor (beta chain) described here comes from a study of blood T cells in healthy people across ages. CDR1 and CDR2 (germline): MNHNY, SVGAGI (reference sequence). The germline V and J ends were trimmed by 0 bases and 4 bases, with 7 bases remaining between them. CDR3 size: 14 residues. Through a sample-barcoded 5' primer and a J-beta primer mix, a second PCR was run for roughly 7 to 11 cycles. Via MiXCR, TCRdb re-called the 5' RACE reads, giving one row per CDR3 protein. Found here are about 2 million distinct CDR3 sequences, 40% to 55% of them singletons; the top ten hold over 2%. This clonotype was seen only a few times.

The receptor comes from a woman in her thirties or forties in good health. The specimen sequenced was blood. The chain links TRBV6-6 to TRBJ2-1, with D perhaps TRBD2 (5 bases). DNA for the CDR3: TGTGCCAGCAGTTACTCAGAGGGTTACAATGAGCAGTTCTTC. Residues: CASSYSEGYNEQFF.